This T cell receptor beta chain stems from a study of cytomegalovirus exposure and HLA in healthy donors (dated by TCRdb to about 2017). About the investigation overall: An earlier analysis of several hundred of the donors reported under 300 Gb of sequence data and 90 million to 120 million unique TCR beta sequences obtained from roughly 180 million T cells. An early release that covered approximately 600 HLA-typed donors contained approximately 300 gigabases of sequencing data and about 93 million unique TCR sequences. Of the roughly 390 genotyped donors, 65% to 90% fell in the genetic ancestry cluster associated with self-reported Caucasian donors. The study was designed to test whether signatures of past pathogen exposure could be identified by cataloging public T cell receptors. Using immunosequencing, the study profiled T cell repertoires from fewer than 700 subjects and related those repertoires to cytomegalovirus serostatus. In addition to the first cohort of 666 subjects, a separate validation cohort of around 110 different subjects was used. The study combined high-throughput TCR immunosequencing, statistical association of individual TCRs with disease status, and machine learning to predict cytomegalovirus infection status. To study patterns of TCR occurrence, a later analysis re-analyzed previously published TCR beta repertoires from around 670 donors and added high-resolution HLA genotyping. The later analysis used no new phenotypic data to find candidate immune exposures, relying instead on TCR beta sequences and their occurrence across donors. In an earlier analysis of about 590 of the donors, high-throughput TCR beta sequencing was used to judge whether each TCR beta V gene segment behaved as functional or pseudogenic. Donor age, sex, ethnicity and CMV serostatus were compiled alongside the repertoire data. A later genetic analysis used genome-wide SNP genotypes for about three fifths of the 666 donors, treating that subset as a discovery cohort. All discovery cohort repertoires had been generated using a single sequencing platform. Class I and class II HLA loci were covered by the typing at four-digit resolution. Typing coverage differed by locus: A, B, C, DRB1 and DQB1 were typed in about 629-630 donors, DQA1 in 522, DPA1 in around 610, and DPB1 in 400 to 480. A handful of DR-DQ haplotypes were treated as single units for association and clustering because of strong linkage in the cohort. Among a few hundred genotyped donors of the cohort, an average of approximately 230,000 unique TCR beta nucleotide sequences were sequenced per donor, roughly 18% of them non-productive.

In total, approximately 700 healthy bone marrow donors made up the cohort. At the time of sampling, every cohort member was nominally healthy, though immune exposures that went unrecorded were likely present. The donor tested CMV seronegative, placing the donor among the 350 to 400 seronegative members of the cohort. A peripheral blood sample was collected from each donor, and TCR beta sequencing was performed on peripheral blood mononuclear cells. Genomic DNA extraction from the blood cell samples was performed with the Qiagen DNeasy Blood Extraction Kit. In regard to this clone: The target of this receptor is not known. Base qualities are not at hand, and no much larger clone is one base apart.

The library was prepared using the immunoSEQ multiplex PCR assay. For the multiplex PCR, a mixture combining 60 forward primers for TCR Vbeta segments and 13 reverse primers for TCR Jbeta segments was used. The CDR3 region of rearranged TCR beta genes was amplified from genomic DNA by a multiplex PCR assay. The Illumina HiSeq System was used to sequence the amplified TCR beta libraries as 87-base-pair reads. Regarding the original processing steps: Across the 640 or so repertoires, a later analysis counted tens of millions of unique TCR beta chains, about 10 million of which were shared by at least two donors. Raw reads were error-corrected and collapsed into unique sequences by a nearest-neighbor algorithm in which closely related sequences were merged to remove PCR and sequencing errors. V, D and J gene segments were assigned by aligning CDR3 sequences to IMGT reference sequences. Each retained sequence needed at least a six-nucleotide match to both a V gene segment and a J gene segment. Rearrangements were classified as productive when the CDR3 lacked stop codons and remained in frame with V and J, and all other rearrangements were classified as non-productive. CDR3 was defined by IMGT convention, running from the second conserved V-encoded cysteine to the conserved J-encoded phenylalanine. The earlier analysis of a few hundred of the donors excluded any sequence lacking an unambiguous match to a single V gene segment. An earlier analysis of approximately 590 of the donors classified V segments as functional when productive rearrangements were above 56.7% and as segregating when the standard deviation between donors was above 5%. A statistical classification framework was built for diagnosing cytomegalovirus status from the catalog of TCR beta chain sequences. In a later analysis, V and J genes were assigned by comparing TCR nucleotide sequences against IMGT/GENE-DB human TR gene sequences. A later analysis assigned CDR3 sequences and most-parsimonious VDJ recombination scenarios with the TCRdist pipeline. A later analysis defined each TCR beta chain by its CDR3 amino acid sequence plus V-gene family, and excluded reads lacking a unique V-gene family. To address suspected cross-contamination and a sequencing artifact, a later analysis removed under 600 highly shared, low-generation-probability nucleotide sequences. A later analysis calculated a clonal expansion index for each public chain from normalized within-repertoire ranks of inferred template counts. In a later analysis, generation probabilities were computed using a VDJ recombination model fitted to out-of-frame rearrangements, and the results were checked against IGoR. Hypergeometric tests were used in a later analysis to score TCR-TCR, TCR-HLA and TCR-CMV co-occurrence, with a repertoire-size bias correction applied to the TCR pairs. To estimate false discovery rates, a later analysis permuted the HLA or CMV assignments 20 times. In a later analysis, co-occurring TCRs were grouped with DBSCAN, and TCRdist sequence similarity was added when clustering was performed within HLA-allele-positive subsets. Co-occurrence clustering excluded repertoires with fewer than 30,000 or more than 120,000 public chains, plus five with anomalous nucleotide sharing. TCRdb took over this immuneACCESS table, retaining in-frame rearrangements with V and J assigned. Such tables are incomplete; in checked studies, under half of the missing clones stem from an unresolved V gene, and the remainder is unexplained. V and J calls and clone size come straight from that table; D and trimming were deduced from the DNA. The sample table contains approximately 240,000 clones; only one count was recorded for roughly 89% of them. The ten largest clones represent less than 1.2% of the sample.

CDR3 length: 19 amino acids, cysteine to phenylalanine. The sequence is cut down to CDR3 DNA, 57 bases in frame from base 1. Taken from the germline V gene, the CDR1 and CDR2 loops are KGHSH and LQKENI. The junction shows trimming of 6 bases on V and 2 bases on J, and the gene matches do not reach 18 bases of it. General findings and caveats noted by the study authors: The authors suggested that the approach could potentially be generalized to other disease states and immunological phenotypes. Because the 87-base-pair reads could not distinguish some IMGT-functional V segments, including TRBV6-2 and TRBV6-3, those segments were excluded. A later analysis associated roughly 17,000 TCR beta sequences with specific HLA alleles at a false discovery rate of 0.05. Most CMV-associated TCR beta chains appeared to be HLA-restricted in a later analysis, and the HLA associations seemed to be driven largely by CMV exposure. In a later analysis, TCR association rates were found to vary across HLA loci, with the most associated TCRs seen for DRB1 alleles and the fewest for HLA-C alleles. A later analysis found that HLA-associated TCR beta chains were more clonally expanded and had lower generation probabilities than equally common non-associated chains. The study listed around 160 TCR beta chains as associated with cytomegalovirus. Strong co-occurrence of HLA alleles, especially DR and DQ, made assigning TCR associations to individual alleles difficult. Several of the top co-occurrence clusters appeared to be linked to parvovirus B19, influenza, CMV and Epstein-Barr virus, according to a later analysis. In vitro tests confirmed that a few of the cytomegalovirus-associated TCR beta chains recognize cytomegalovirus antigens. A group of highly shared sequence variants was considered likely to be a technical artifact of the sequencing pipeline. In a later genetic analysis, fewer N-insertions in productive TCRs were reported among donors in an Asian-associated ancestry cluster than the 666-donor mean. In an earlier analysis of about 550 of the donors, most TCR beta V segments were observed in productive rearrangements about 90% or about 30% of the time, broadly matching IMGT annotations. V-gene and J-gene trimming of TCR beta chains was associated with a missense DCLRE1C variant in a later genetic analysis, and the association was replicated in an independent cohort. Because HLA typing was missing for some donors at each locus, association tests included only the typed subset. Cytomegalovirus status was reported to be diagnosed by the classifier with high specificity and sensitivity in both the original and validation cohorts. Roughly uniform sequencing depth across donors was assumed in presence/absence analyses, although this assumption may not hold. A further reported finding was that TCR beta sequences accurately predicted the HLA-A and HLA-B alleles for most subjects in the first cohort. Across donors, most TCR sequences were observed very rarely, whereas some public TCRs were present in many individuals. Because counts were too low, about 18 rarely observed V segments, including chromosome 9 orphons, were excluded from the earlier analysis of fewer than 650 of the donors. Correlated functional status among segregating V segments might be attributable to linkage disequilibrium, but an unknown experimental factor could not be ruled out. Only TCR beta chains were sequenced in this cohort, and the absence of alpha or paired-chain data limited detectable features. Immune exposure information for the cohort was limited to CMV serostatus.

The chain links TRBV18 with TRBJ2-5; 10 bases in the middle match TRBD2. Sequencing was performed on PBMCs. This TCR came from a young woman in good health and CMV-seronegative. The DNA sequence follows: TGTGCCAGCTCCCACCACATCCCTAGCGGGAGCCTTAGGCAAGAGACCCAGTACTTC. Translation gives CASSHHIPSGSLRQETQYF.